The TCR beta chain described here comes from a study of CD8+CD57+ T cells in acquired aplastic anemia. Across the whole study: The DNA of sorted CD4+ and CD8+ cells averaged around 3 ug. As sequenced from healthy donors, CD4+ cells averaged about 10 million reads.

The CDR3 runs to 14 residues. J lost 7 bases, V lost 2 bases, and 8 bases had no gene match. Germline assignment: CDR1 SGHRS and CDR2 YFSETQ. Study results and limitations: Shared by patients and controls, fewer than 30 CD8+ CDR3s were abundant in patients. Patients versus controls showed no significant CD8+ Simpson's diversity difference.

Template material for TCR beta VDJ and CDR3 profiling consisted of genomic DNA. Each CDR3 protein gets one entry after TCRdb re-called the reads with MiXCR. The sample lists more than 150,000 distinct CDR3 sequences; 45% to 50% were seen once. On this clonotype: As yet, its antigen is unknown.

This clonotype was obtained from a human donor in good health. What was sequenced was sorted CD4+, CD8+, or CD8+CD57+ T cells (not recorded which) from PBMCs. This chain links TRBV5-1 with TRBJ2-7; 8 bases line up with TRBD2. For the CDR3, the DNA is TGCGCCAGCAGCTTCGCGGGGGGTGCTAGGGAGCAGTACTTC. Translating it yields CASSFAGGAREQYF.